This TCR beta chain is from a study of blood T cell repertoires in COVID-19. This clone was detected only a few times. This CDR3 has 15 residues. Germline V gives CDR1 SGHVS, CDR2 FNYEAQ. V was cut by 1 base and J by 3 bases, with 12 bases left in between. Under the authors' procedure: Amplification of reference gene primers provided the estimated nucleated cell counts. Sequenced by immunoSEQ multiplex PCR; TCRdb stores in-frame clones only, minus some. V, J and clone size reflect that table, while D and trimming were determined from the DNA. The table lists 150,000 to 200,000 clones, approximately 85% of them singletons, with 0.85% to 1.2% in the top ten.

Sequencing was done on a sample of peripheral blood. This TCR was recovered from a man aged 35 to 55 with acute or convalescent COVID-19. The chain employs TRBV7-6 and TRBJ2-5; D is perhaps TRBD1 (6 bases). CDR3 nucleotide sequence: TGTGCCAGCAGCTTAGTAGGGAACAGGGAAGAGACCCAGTACTTC. Protein sequence: CASSLVGNREETQYF.